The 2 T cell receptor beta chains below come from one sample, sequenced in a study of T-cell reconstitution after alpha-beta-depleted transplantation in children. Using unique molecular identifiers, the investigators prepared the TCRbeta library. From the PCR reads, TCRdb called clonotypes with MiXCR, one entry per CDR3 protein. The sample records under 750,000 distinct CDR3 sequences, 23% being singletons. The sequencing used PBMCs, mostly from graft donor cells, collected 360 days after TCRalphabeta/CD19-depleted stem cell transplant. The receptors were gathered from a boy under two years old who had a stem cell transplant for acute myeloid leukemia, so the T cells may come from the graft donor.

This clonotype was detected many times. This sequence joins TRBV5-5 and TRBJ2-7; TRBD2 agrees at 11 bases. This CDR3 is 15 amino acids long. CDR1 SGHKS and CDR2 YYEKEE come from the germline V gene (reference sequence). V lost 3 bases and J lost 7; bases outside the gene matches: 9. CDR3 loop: CASSSVAGGPGEQYF. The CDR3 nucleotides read TGTGCCAGCAGCTCGGTAGCGGGGGGGCCTGGAGAGCAGTACTTC. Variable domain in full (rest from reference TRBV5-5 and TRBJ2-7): DAGVTQSPTHLIKTRGQQVTLRCSPISGHKSVSWYQQVLGQGPQFIFQYYEKEERGRGNFPDRFSARQFPNYSSELNVNALLLGDSALYLCASSSVAGGPGEQYFGPGTRLTVT.

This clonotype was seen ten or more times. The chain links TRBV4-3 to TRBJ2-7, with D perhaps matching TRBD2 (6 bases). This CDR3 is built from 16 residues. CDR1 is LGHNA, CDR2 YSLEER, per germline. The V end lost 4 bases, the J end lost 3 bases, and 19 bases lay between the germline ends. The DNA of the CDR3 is TGCGCCAGCAGCCTAAACGGTCGGGAGAGAAACTACGAGCAGTACTTC. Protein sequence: CASSLNGRERNYEQYF.